The next 23 T cell receptor beta chains were all read from a single sample in a study of shared clonotypes between healthy human individuals. Sequencing was performed with immunoSEQ multiplex PCR; in TCRdb, only in-frame clones are kept and a portion is missing. The table shows around 2.5 million clones, with under 95% occurring only once. The sequenced sample was naive CD4+ T cells from PBMCs. Subset described: CD45RA+ positively selected. The receptors shown here come from a man aged 18 to 30 in good health. Some clones in this sample may be carry-over from other donors' samples.

This chain joins TRBV5-1 and TRBJ2-7; no firm D call. This CDR3 has 15 residues. The V end was cut by 0 bases, the J end by 2 bases, with 12 bases between. Germline values: CDR1 SGHRS, CDR2 YFSETQ. The CDR3 sequence: CASSLDGLSPYEQYF. CDR3 coding DNA: TGCGCCAGCAGCTTGGACGGGCTGAGCCCCTACGAGCAGTACTTC.

This chain joins TRBV7-2 and TRBJ1-4; D is undetermined. The CDR3 is 14 residues long. Germline values: CDR1 SGHTA, CDR2 FQGNSA. Trimming left V 4 bases short and J 8 bases short, with 14 bases between. CDR3 sequence: CASSSGGVGEKLFF. In DNA, the CDR3 is TGTGCCAGCAGCTCAGGCGGGGTTGGAGAAAAACTGTTTTTT.

The genes are TRBV6-5 and TRBJ2-3, with D perhaps TRBD1 or TRBD2 (5 bases each). V lost 4 bases and J lost 3, with 14 bases in between. There are 15 residues in the CDR3. The germline CDR1 and CDR2 sequences are MNHEY and SVGAGI. Written as DNA, the CDR3 is TGTGCCAGCAGTTCGCGCATTGGGGGTACAGATACGCAGTATTTT. Residues: CASSSRIGGTDTQYF.

This clone was seen a single time. This chain joins TRBV5-1 and TRBJ2-1, with a tentative D call TRBD2 (6 bases). Germline V gene sequence: CDR1 SGHRS, CDR2 YFSETQ. This CDR3 is built from 16 residues. V gave up 0 bases and J gave up 5 bases, with 15 bases separating them. This CDR3 is CASSLARGRPDNEQFF. CDR3 coding DNA: TGCGCCAGCAGCTTGGCAAGAGGGAGGCCCGACAATGAGCAGTTCTTC.

V usage is TRBV9 and J usage is TRBJ1-2, with 9 positions matching TRBD1. The V and J ends lost 0 bases and 5 bases, in that order; junction bases with no gene match: 2. The CDR3 has 14 amino acids. Germline assignment: CDR1 SGDLS and CDR2 YYNGEE. The CDR3 DNA is TGTGCCAGCAGCGTAGAAGGACAGGGGTATGGCTACACCTTC. Its protein product is CASSVEGQGYGYTF.

The genes are TRBV4-1 and TRBJ1-2; 9 positions match TRBD1. Germline V gene sequence: CDR1 MGHRA, CDR2 YSYEKL. This CDR3 spans 15 amino acids. V was clipped by 3 bases and J by 4 bases; unmatched bases: 6. CDR3 amino acids: CASSHILDRGYGYTF. CDR3 in DNA: TGCGCCAGCAGCCACATTCTGGACAGGGGCTATGGCTACACCTTC.

The V call is TRBV11-3, the J call TRBJ2-1; TRBD2 matches at 8 bases. This CDR3 contains 16 residues. Germline values: CDR1 SGHNT, CDR2 YENEEA. J lost 0 bases, V lost 5 bases, and 6 bases had no gene match. The CDR3 loop is CASSPGGLSSYNEQFF. Written as DNA, the CDR3 is TGTGCCAGCAGCCCGGGAGGGCTGAGCTCCTACAATGAGCAGTTCTTC.

The rearrangement links TRBV15 to TRBJ2-7; no definite D call. CDR3 length: 13 amino acids. Deletions cut 6 bases from V and 1 base from J, with 10 bases between. Germline V lookup: CDR1 LNHNV, CDR2 YYDKDF (reference sequence). The CDR3 DNA follows: TGTGCCACCAGGCTAGATTATTCCTACGAGCAGTACTTC. It specifies CATRLDYSYEQYF.

This clone was picked up a small number of times. The V and J genes are TRBV29-1 and TRBJ2-5; TRBD1 or TRBD2 may be the D gene (6 bases each). The CDR3 runs 12 residues. In germline, CDR1 is SQVTM, CDR2 ANQGSEA. The ends were cut back, 4 bases at V and 4 bases at J, with 10 bases in the middle. CDR3 nucleotide sequence: TGCAGCGTTGGGGGGGCCATAGAGACCCAGTACTTC. Its protein product is CSVGGAIETQYF.

The CDR3 nucleotides are TGTGCCAGCAGCTCCCGGGGAGGGGTAGTGACAGATACGCAGTATTTT. Its translation is CASSSRGGVVTDTQYF. The chain is built from TRBV7-9 and TRBJ2-3; 7 nucleotides match TRBD2. The CDR3 is 16 residues long. Germline CDR1 reads SEHNR; CDR2 reads FQNEAQ (reference sequence). Trimming at V came to 4 bases and at J to 3 bases, leaving 10 bases not matched to a gene.

CDR3 in amino acids: CASIDGQGGAGELFF. DNA for the CDR3: TGTGCCAGCATCGACGGACAGGGGGGGGCCGGGGAGCTGTTTTTT. The chain employs TRBV6-6 and TRBJ2-2; TRBD1 aligns across 10 bases. J lost 6 bases, V lost 7 bases, and 8 bases had no gene match. The germline V gene encodes CDR1 MNHNY and CDR2 SVGAGI (reference sequence). The CDR3 extends over 15 amino acids.

V is TRBV7-6 and J is TRBJ2-5; TRBD2 matches 11 bases. From germline, CDR1 is SGHVS and CDR2 FNYEAQ. This CDR3 is built from 19 residues. V lost 4 bases to trimming and J lost 5 bases; unmatched junction nucleotides: 18. The CDR3 DNA reads TGTGCCAGCAGCTCCTCTTCCTCTACTAGCGGGAGCCGTCGGGAGACCCAGTACTTC. This encodes CASSSSSSTSGSRRETQYF.

This chain links TRBV4-3 with TRBJ2-3; 7 nucleotides agree with TRBD2. V was pared by 3 bases and J by 3 bases, with 9 bases of the junction left unmatched. Germline CDR1 LGHNA, CDR2 YSLEER. The CDR3 has 16 residues. The DNA for the CDR3 is TGCGCCAGCAGCCAGGAGGGAGGGCGGGGGACAGATACGCAGTATTTT. Translating gives CASSQEGGRGTDTQYF.

The chain links TRBV5-1 to TRBJ1-4; D not certain. V was shortened by 4 bases and J by 8 bases, with 12 bases between the two germline ends. In germline, CDR1 is SGHRS, CDR2 YFSETQ. The CDR3 totals 13 residues. CDR3 bases: TGCGCCAGCAGCCAGGCTCTAGGGGAAAAACTGTTTTTT. Amino acids: CASSQALGEKLFF.

This clone was recorded a few times. The chain joins TRBV7-8 to TRBJ1-1; D call uncertain. Trimming took 1 base from V and 5 from J, leaving 5 bases between them. Germline loops: CDR1 SGHVS, CDR2 FQNEAQ. The CDR3 is 12 residues long. CDR3 in amino acids: CASSLDWTEAFF. CDR3 nucleotide sequence: TGTGCCAGCAGCTTAGACTGGACTGAAGCTTTCTTT.

The chain uses TRBV6-6 and TRBJ2-1; TRBD2 might be the D (5 bases). Germline lookup yields CDR1 MNHNY and CDR2 SVGAGI (reference sequence). The CDR3 runs to 14 residues. The V and J ends lost 0 bases and 6 bases respectively, with 9 bases between them. CDR3 in amino acids: CASSYSLASNEQFF. Written as DNA, the CDR3 is TGTGCCAGCAGTTACTCTCTAGCATCCAATGAGCAGTTCTTC.

The chain is built from TRBV7-2 and TRBJ2-3; D is perhaps TRBD1 (6 bases). Germline V lookup: CDR1 SGHTA, CDR2 FQGNSA. This CDR3 is 16 amino acids long. Trimming removed 5 bases at V and 0 bases at J, with 15 bases between. CDR3 loop: CASSPGAGMSTDTQYF. The CDR3 DNA is TGTGCCAGCAGCCCAGGGGCGGGTATGAGCACAGATACGCAGTATTTT.

The genes are TRBV2 and TRBJ2-2; 11 bases are a match to TRBD1. This CDR3 has 18 residues. Germline assignment: CDR1 SNHLY and CDR2 FYNNEI. V lost 7 bases to trimming and J lost 0 bases; unmatched junction nucleotides: 10. Here the CDR3 reads CASKGRTGGLSNTGELFF. For the CDR3, the DNA is TGTGCCAGCAAGGGCAGGACAGGGGGCCTATCGAACACCGGGGAGCTGTTTTTT.

The J gene is TRBJ1-1, the V gene TRBV27; TRBD1 matches at 8 bases. The CDR3 runs 16 residues. Looked up from germline, CDR1 is MNHEY and CDR2 is SMNVEV (reference sequence). With 3 bases clipped from V and 5 bases from J, the junction kept 11 bases outside the gene matches. In DNA form, the CDR3 reads TGTGCCAGCAGTTTCCTCTTCAGGGGGCGGGGTACTGAAGCTTTCTTT. Its protein is CASSFLFRGRGTEAFF.

The chain couples TRBV9 to TRBJ2-1, with 9 bases fitting TRBD2. Germline V gene lookup returns CDR1 SGDLS and CDR2 YYNGEE. J was trimmed by 2 bases and V by 0 bases; bases with no gene match: 12. The CDR3 covers 19 residues. CDR3: CASSVATVTSGQTYNEQFF. CDR3 nucleotides: TGTGCCAGCAGCGTAGCTACGGTGACTAGCGGACAGACCTACAATGAGCAGTTCTTC.

The rearrangement uses TRBV2 and TRBJ2-3, with D maybe TRBD2 (6 bases). This CDR3 spans 13 amino acids. V shed 7 bases and J shed 6 bases, with 14 bases lying between them. Germline V CDR1 and CDR2: SNHLY, FYNNEI. The DNA of the CDR3 is TGTGCCAGCAACCGCGGAGGGTCGGATACGCAGTATTTT. It translates to CASNRGGSDTQYF.

The rearrangement uses TRBV27 and TRBJ2-2, with D possibly TRBD1 on 6 matching bases. Germline values: CDR1 MNHEY, CDR2 SMNVEV (reference sequence). CDR3 length: 16 residues. Trimming shortened V by 3 bases and J by 4 bases, and 15 bases separated the two germline ends. The CDR3 nucleotides read TGTGCCAGCAGTTTGTTGGGGGCCCGAGGCACCGGGGAGCTGTTTTTT. It translates to CASSLLGARGTGELFF.

The chain employs TRBV28 and TRBJ2-3; D possibly corresponds to TRBD1 (5 bases). Germline V CDR1 and CDR2: MDHEN, SYDVKM. The CDR3 length is 15 residues. The V end lost 4 bases, the J end lost 4 bases, and 15 bases lay between the germline ends. In DNA, the CDR3 is TGTGCCAGCAGTTCCCCACAGGTAGACGCAGATACGCAGTATTTT. It translates to CASSSPQVDADTQYF. Full variable domain (rest looked up from reference TRBV28 and TRBJ2-3): DVKVTQSSRYLVKRTGEKVFLECVQDMDHENMFWYRQDPGLGLRLIYFSYDVKMKEKGDIPEGYSVSREKKERFSLILESASTNQTSMYLCASSSPQVDADTQYFGPGTRLTVL.